The source of this T cell receptor (beta chain) is a study of regulatory T cells in long-lasting Graves disease. Study at large: Over-5-year antithyroid drug use with positive TSH receptor antibodies defined persistent Graves' disease in the study. Study findings and constraints: Accuracy may have been reduced by the small sample size.

Noted time point: persistent/refractory GD, antithyroid drugs over 5 years with positive TRAb. RNA from PBMCs was the source of the TCR library. On this clonotype: The antigen remains unidentified. This may be a read error: a much more frequent sequence differs by one nucleotide.

To make TCR beta libraries, researchers used iRepertoire HTBI primers and Arm-PCR of CDR3 regions. Each CDR3 protein gets one entry after TCRdb re-called the multiplex PCR reads with MiXCR. The sample includes 420,000 or so distinct CDR3 sequences, 20% to 25% seen only once; the top ten take approximately 26%. The receptor was isolated from a female donor with Graves disease. The sequencing here drew on peripheral blood mononuclear cells (PBMCs), taken when the disease was refractory, from a patient treated with antithyroid drugs.

In nucleotides, the CDR3 is TGTGCCAGCAGTTTATACCCTTTCGAGCAGTACTTC. Translated, it gives CASSLYPFEQYF. This chain connects TRBV28 to TRBJ2-7; no clear D gene. Germline CDR1 reads MDHEN; CDR2 reads SYDVKM. Deletions cut 1 base from V and 6 bases from J, with 7 bases between. This CDR3 contains 12 residues.